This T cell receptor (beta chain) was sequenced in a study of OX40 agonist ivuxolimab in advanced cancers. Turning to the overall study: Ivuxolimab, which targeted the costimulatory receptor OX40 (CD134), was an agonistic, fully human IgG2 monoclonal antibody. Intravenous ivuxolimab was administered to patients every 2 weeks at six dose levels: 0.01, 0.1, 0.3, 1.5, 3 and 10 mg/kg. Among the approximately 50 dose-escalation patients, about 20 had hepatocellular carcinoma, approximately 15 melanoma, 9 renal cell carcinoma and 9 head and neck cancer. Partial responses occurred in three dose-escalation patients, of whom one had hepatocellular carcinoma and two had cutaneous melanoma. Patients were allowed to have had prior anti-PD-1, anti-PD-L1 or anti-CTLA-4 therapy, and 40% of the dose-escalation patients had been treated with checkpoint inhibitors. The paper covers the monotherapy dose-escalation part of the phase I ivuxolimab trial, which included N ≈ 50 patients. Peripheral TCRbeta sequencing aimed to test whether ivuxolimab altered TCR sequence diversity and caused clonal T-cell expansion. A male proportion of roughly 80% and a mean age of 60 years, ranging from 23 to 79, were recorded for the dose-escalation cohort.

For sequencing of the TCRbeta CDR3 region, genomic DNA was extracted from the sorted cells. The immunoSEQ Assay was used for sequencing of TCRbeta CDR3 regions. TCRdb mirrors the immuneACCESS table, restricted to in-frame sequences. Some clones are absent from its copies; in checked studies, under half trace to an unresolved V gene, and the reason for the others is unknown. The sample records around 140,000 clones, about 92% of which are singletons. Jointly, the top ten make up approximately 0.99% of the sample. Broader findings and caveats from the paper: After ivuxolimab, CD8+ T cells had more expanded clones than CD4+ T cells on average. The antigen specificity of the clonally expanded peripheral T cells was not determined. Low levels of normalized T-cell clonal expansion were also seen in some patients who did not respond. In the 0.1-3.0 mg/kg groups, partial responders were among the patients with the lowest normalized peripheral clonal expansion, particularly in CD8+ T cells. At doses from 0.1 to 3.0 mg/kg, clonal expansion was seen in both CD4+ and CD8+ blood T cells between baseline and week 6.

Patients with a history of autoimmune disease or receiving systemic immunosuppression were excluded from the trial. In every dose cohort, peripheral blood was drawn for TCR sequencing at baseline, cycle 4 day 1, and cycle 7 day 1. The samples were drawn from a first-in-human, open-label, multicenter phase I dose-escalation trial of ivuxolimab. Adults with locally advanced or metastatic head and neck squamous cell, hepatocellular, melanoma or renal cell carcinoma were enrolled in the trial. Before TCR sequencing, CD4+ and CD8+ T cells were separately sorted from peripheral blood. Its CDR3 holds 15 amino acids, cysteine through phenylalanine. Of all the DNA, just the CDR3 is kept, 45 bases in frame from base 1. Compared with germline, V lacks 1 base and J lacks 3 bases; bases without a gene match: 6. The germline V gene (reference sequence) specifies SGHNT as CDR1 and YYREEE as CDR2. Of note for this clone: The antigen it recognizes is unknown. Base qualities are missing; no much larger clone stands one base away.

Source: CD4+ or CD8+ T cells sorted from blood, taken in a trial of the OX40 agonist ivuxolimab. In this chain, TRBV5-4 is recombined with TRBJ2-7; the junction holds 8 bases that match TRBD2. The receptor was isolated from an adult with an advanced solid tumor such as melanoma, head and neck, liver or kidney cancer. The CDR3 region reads CASSLTGTRDYEQYF. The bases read TGTGCCAGCAGCTTGACTGGGACTAGAGACTACGAGCAGTACTTC.